This TCR beta chain was obtained from a study of regulatory T cells in long-lasting Graves disease. With 4 bases removed from V and 12 bases from J, the gap between germline ends came to 22 bases. The CDR3 covers 15 residues. The germline gives CDR1 SEHNR, CDR2 FQNEAQ (reference sequence). This sample's time point: newly diagnosed GD, antithyroid drugs for less than 3 months. Construction of the TCR library relied on RNA isolated from PBMCs. Libraries of TCR beta came from iRepertoire HTBI primers plus Arm-PCR of CDR3 regions. TCRdb re-derived calls from the multiplex PCR reads in MiXCR, one entry per CDR3 protein. The sample holds hundreds of thousands of distinct CDR3 sequences, about 16% seen once. This clonotype was seen a few times. The same sample was also studied in work on T cells in Graves' hyperthyroidism and ophthalmopathy.

The chain has TRBV7-9 and TRBJ2-1; either TRBD1 or TRBD2 may supply D (5 bases each). This receptor was obtained from a man aged 18 to 30 with Graves disease. The sequences come from peripheral blood mononuclear cells (PBMCs), collected at new diagnosis, from a patient treated with antithyroid drugs. The CDR3 DNA reads TGTGCCAGCAGCTCCAATCGGGACGGAATAGGTGGGCAGTTCTTC. Protein: CASSSNRDGIGGQFF.